This T cell receptor (beta chain) was obtained from a study of identical twins. Study findings and constraints: The models gave estimates that fell short of the out-of-frame TCR alpha sharing seen in monozygotic twins.

The CDR3 runs 15 residues. V shed 7 bases, J shed 2 bases, and the junction held 8 bases outside the gene matches. This clonotype was detected a few times. Its specificity is unknown. TCRdb called the 5' RACE reads again in MiXCR, with one record for every CDR3 protein. The sample includes over 600,000 distinct CDR3 sequences, 20% to 25% of them seen just once. This same sample was also taken into another study, of T cells expressing NK-cell markers. Turning to that study: Four donors' CD3+CD56-NKG2C+ cells were dominated by the same clonotypes.

Sequencing used PBMCs. V and J are TRBV12-3 or TRBV12-4 and TRBJ2-7; TRBD1 agrees at 10 bases. The clonotype comes from a woman between 18 and 29 years old in good health. The CDR3 sequence is CASTGGTGDAYEQYF. The CDR3 nucleotides are TGTGCCAGCACCGGCGGGACAGGGGACGCCTACGAGCAGTACTTC.